This TCR beta chain was retrieved from a study of shared clonotypes between healthy human individuals (dated by TCRdb to about 2020). Context from the whole study: Two women and a few men aged 18 to 49 years were included in the cohort. To increase sequencing depth and limit assay-specific biases, different laboratories used diverse techniques to prepare libraries and sequence TCR repertoires. Between about 0.8 and 9 billion PBMCs per donor were obtained by leukapheresis. The study deeply sequenced blood TCR repertoires of roughly five healthy adults to estimate repertoire size and the extent of clonotype sharing between individuals. For each donor, CD4 naive and CD4 memory were each run on three plates, CD8 naive on two plates, and CD8 memory on one plate. Overall study outcomes, separate from this receptor: Sampling was limited to blood, and TCR repertoires in tissue likely differ from TCR repertoires in blood. Naive subsets generally had larger estimated clonotype richness than memory subsets. The small number of donors limited the genetic and exposure-history diversity represented. Incomplete sequencing was indicated by rarefaction of sorted-subset datasets, despite the large sequencing depth. Pairwise subsampling led to the expectation that sequencing depth would affect the degree of clonotype sharing among donors. Sharing across four donors was observed for 5% to 6.5% of naive CD4, 3% to 3.5% of naive CD8, about 2.3% of memory CD4, and about 0.38% of memory CD8 clonotypes. Compared with non-shared clonotypes, clonotypes shared by all four sorted-subset donors had higher generation probabilities.

Using the deep immunoSEQ assay, TCR CDR3 regions were amplified from genomic DNA by multiplex PCR. For each cell subset, the extracted genomic DNA was distributed evenly across all wells of several immunoSEQ 96-well plates, and each plate served as one replicate. Each replicate PCR for sorted subsets received around 0.2 ug genomic DNA, equal to about 29,000 T cell genomes. Purified libraries were quantified with a Qubit 3.0 fluorometer, sized on a Bioanalyzer 2100, and re-quantified with the KAPA Library Quantification kit. A separate single-read 150-cycle Illumina NextSeq 550 flow cell was used to sequence each immunoSEQ 96-well plate. The authors processed their data as follows. Because only junctional sequences without quality scores were contained in the immunoSEQ output, filtering matching that applied to full-length reads could not be performed. Sequences were annotated with PyIR, a Python wrapper for IgBLAST v1.9, and V/J genes and CDR3 were assigned using IMGT germline references. Reads with weak V/J assignments (E-value above 1e-6), missing CDR3, stop codons, out-of-frame junctions, or ambiguous translated residues were removed. V3J clonotypes were defined by identical inferred V gene, J gene, and CDR3 amino acid sequence. The percentage overlap between two repertoires was calculated by dividing the number of shared unique clonotypes by the size of the smaller repertoire. RTK rarefaction, the Chao1 estimator, and Recon v2.1 estimates of unobserved clonotypes were used to assess repertoire richness. Generation probabilities were computed with OLGA for all TCRbeta clonotypes obtained by the gDNA method from a few donors. Entries here come from immuneACCESS through TCRdb and include only in-frame sequences with V and J called. Some clones fail to appear in such tables; in the studies checked, an unresolved V gene covers under half of the shortfall, and the cause of the remainder is unknown. That table furnishes V, J and clone size, whereas the DNA furnished D and trimming. A total of approximately 2.3 million clones appear in this sample, 85% to 95% of them only once. The ten largest clones add up to 0.39% of the sample.

The donors were healthy, HIV-negative adults with no recently reported acute infections or vaccinations. Every donor was a Caucasian adult residing in Nashville, Tennessee, USA. CD4+ T cells were enriched by magnetic negative selection; naive cells were then positively selected on CD45RA, and the negative fraction formed the memory subset. Blood was collected by leukapheresis, and PBMCs were isolated by Ficoll-Histopaque density gradient centrifugation and then cryopreserved in liquid nitrogen vapor phase. Purity and quantity of every magnetically sorted T cell population were checked by analytical flow cytometry. Each sorted fraction had its genomic DNA isolated and then quantified by UV absorbance on a Nanodrop 2000c. The CDR3, from cysteine to phenylalanine, totals 13 residues. Just the 39-base CDR3 DNA is kept, in frame starting at base 1. The germline V gene yields SGHRS for CDR1 and YFSETQ for CDR2. Deletion took 3 bases off V and 7 bases off J, with a span of 10 bases between the germline ends.

Turning to this clone: What this receptor recognizes is not known. Base qualities are missing; no much larger clone stands one base away.

The material sequenced was naive CD4+ T cells from PBMCs. This specimen's cell subset or site label, per the study, means: CD45RA+ positively selected. Here the chain combines TRBV5-1 and TRBJ1-4; tentative D gene TRBD1, with 6 bases matching. This TCR was recovered from a man in his late teens or twenties in good health. Some clones in this sample may be carry-over from other donors' samples. The CDR3 corresponds to CASSWAGVEKLFF. The DNA is as follows: TGCGCCAGCAGCTGGGCAGGGGTTGAAAAACTGTTTTTT.